The clone carrying this TCR beta chain was observed a handful of times. Since a much larger clone is just one base distant, this may be a read error. Trimming cost V 1 base and J 2 bases, with 13 bases left between them. This CDR3 is 16 amino acids long. Germline lookup yields CDR1 SGHVS and CDR2 FNYEAQ. Primers used in a second PCR of about 6 to 12 cycles were a sample-barcoded 5' primer and a J-beta primer mix. Every cDNA molecule bore a tag from a template-switch adaptor containing 12 random nucleotides. Per sample, CDR3-containing paired-end reads numbered at least 2.5 million. TCRdb passed the 5' RACE reads through MiXCR, listing each CDR3 protein once. The repertoire consists of over 600,000 distinct CDR3 sequences, with 40% to 45% occurring once and the leading ten covering around 30%. Sample donors were healthy Caucasian individuals that came from Russia, aged roughly 6 to 95. The sample originates from a study of blood T cells in healthy people across ages.

The chain joins TRBV7-6 to TRBJ2-3, with D possibly matching TRBD2 (5 bases). What was sequenced was blood. This receptor was taken from a man aged 80 or over in good health. The CDR3 sequence is CASSLGAAGPTDTQYF. The DNA for the CDR3 is TGTGCCAGCAGCTTAGGTGCGGCGGGCCCCACAGATACGCAGTATTTT.